The 27 T cell receptor beta chains below all came from one sample that was sequenced in a study of Ad26.COV2.S vaccination and SARS-CoV-2 variants. Treatment described: some 19 received Ad26.COV2.S at low or high dose, single or two shots; 5 received placebo; per-sample allocation not given. Vaccine and placebo recipients were sampled on day 63 after the first injection. Some clones are missing from TCRdb's copy, which holds only in-frame ones; the method was immunoSEQ multiplex PCR. The repertoire holds around 300,000 clones, 75% to 90% seen once, with over 5% in the top ten. This specimen was peripheral blood, taken in a trial of Ad26.COV2.S vaccine versus placebo. These receptors were collected from a person aged 18-60 years who received the Ad26.COV2.S COVID-19 vaccine or a placebo.

The rearrangement joins TRBV7-2 to TRBJ2-7, with 10 bases matching TRBD2. V lost 5 bases to trimming and J lost 5 bases; unmatched junction nucleotides: 15. Germline V lookup: CDR1 SGHTA, CDR2 FQGNSA. The CDR3 extends over 17 amino acids. CDR3 in DNA: TGTGCCAGCAGCCTCAGGACTAGCGGCTCTTCTTACCACGAGCAGTACGTC. Its protein product is CASSLRTSGSSYHEQYV.

This clone has only a few counts. V is TRBV13 and J is TRBJ1-6, with 8 bases that match TRBD1. This CDR3 is 15 amino acids long. Germline CDR1 is PRHDT and CDR2 is FYEKMQ (reference sequence). V lost 4 bases to trimming and J lost 7 bases; unmatched junction nucleotides: 6. The CDR3 nucleotides read TGTGCCAGCAGCTCGGACAGGGCACCGAATTCACCCCTCCACTTT. The encoded protein is CASSSDRAPNSPLHF.

J is TRBJ1-1 and V is TRBV6-5; weak D call: TRBD1 (6 bases). Germline V gives CDR1 MNHEY, CDR2 SVGAGI. This CDR3 comprises 16 residues. Trimming removed 4 bases at V and 0 bases at J, with 15 bases between. The CDR3 protein is CASSLDAGALNTEAFF. The CDR3 coding sequence is TGTGCCAGCAGTTTGGACGCAGGGGCTCTGAACACTGAAGCTTTCTTT.

This sequence joins TRBV4-3 and TRBJ1-4; a possible D gene is TRBD1 (5 bases). Germline values: CDR1 LGHNA, CDR2 YSLEER. V was pared by 5 bases and J by 5 bases, with 15 bases between. CDR3 length equals 15 residues. The CDR3 sequence is CASSYAAGMNEKLFF. CDR3 DNA sequence: TGCGCCAGCAGCTACGCTGCAGGGATGAATGAAAAACTGTTTTTT.

This clone was recorded once. This sequence joins TRBV19 and TRBJ2-6; 7 bases are a match to TRBD1. Germline V gives CDR1 LNHDA, CDR2 SQIVND (reference sequence). The CDR3 has 15 amino acids. Trimming cost V 4 bases and J 1 base; bases outside gene matches: 1. CDR3 in DNA: TGTGCCAGTAGTACCAGGGGGTCTGGGGCCAACGTCCTGACTTTC. It translates to CASSTRGSGANVLTF.

The chain joins TRBV7-8 to TRBJ1-1; 7 bases are shared with TRBD1. The CDR3 totals 16 residues. Germline CDR1 reads SGHVS; CDR2 reads FQNEAQ. Trimming at V came to 1 base and at J to 5 bases, leaving 10 bases not matched to a gene. The chain's CDR3 is CASSLGLWDRGTEAFF. DNA of the CDR3: TGTGCCAGCAGCTTAGGACTCTGGGACAGAGGAACTGAAGCTTTCTTT.

The V and J genes are TRBV13 and TRBJ1-2; no clear D. V was pared by 4 bases and J by 5 bases, with 8 bases between. Per the germline V gene, CDR1 is PRHDT and CDR2 is FYEKMQ (reference sequence). The CDR3 extends over 12 amino acids. The CDR3 sequence: CASSSDGYGYTF. Written as DNA, the CDR3 is TGTGCCAGCAGCTCGGACGGATATGGCTACACCTTC.

This chain connects TRBV25-1 to TRBJ2-7; TRBD1 aligns across 8 bases. Germline V gives CDR1 MGHDK, CDR2 SYGVNS. Germline trimming cut 3 bases from V and 6 bases from J; bases unmatched to any gene: 16. This CDR3 has 17 amino acids. DNA for the CDR3: TGTGCCAGCAGTGAGGAGTTTTTCAGGGGGCCCGGGGGCGAGCAGTACTTC. As protein: CASSEEFFRGPGGEQYF.

The chain employs TRBV7-2 and TRBJ2-3; D not certain. Per the germline V gene, CDR1 is SGHTA and CDR2 is FQGNSA. The CDR3 has 16 amino acids. V was clipped by 2 bases and J by 0 bases, with 12 bases between them. The CDR3 bases are TGTGCCAGCAGCTTAATCCTCCGTGCTAGCACAGATACGCAGTATTTT. It is translated as CASSLILRASTDTQYF. The full variable domain, its missing parts supplied by reference TRBV7-2 and TRBJ2-3, is GAGVSQSPSNKVTEKGKDVELRCDPISGHTALYWYRQSLGQGLEFLIYFQGNSAPDKSGLPSDRFSAERTGGSVSTLTIQRTQQEDSAVYLCASSLILRASTDTQYFGPGTRLTVL.

The CDR3 nucleotides are TGTGCCAGCTCACCAGTGGTACAGGGGCATACTGAAGCTTTCTTT. It specifies CASSPVVQGHTEAFF. This chain uses TRBV18 with TRBJ1-1; 7 bases match TRBD1. V dropped 2 bases and J dropped 5; count of bases not matched to a gene: 8. This CDR3 contains 15 residues. Looked up from germline, CDR1 is KGHSH and CDR2 is LQKENI.

The CDR3 nucleotides read TGTGCCACCAGTGATAAGCAGCGGGGGGGCCAGAATGAGCAGTTCTTC. Encoded protein: CATSDKQRGGQNEQFF. This rearrangement joins TRBV24-1 to TRBJ2-1; TRBD2 agrees at 10 bases. The V gene end was trimmed by 3 bases and the J gene end by 7 bases; junction bases not matched to a gene: 8. Per the germline V gene, CDR1 is KGHDR and CDR2 is SFDVKD. This CDR3 region has 16 residues.

The CDR3 loop reads CASTRAPTGLEEQFF. DNA for the CDR3: TGTGCCAGCACAAGGGCGCCGACCGGTCTAGAGGAGCAGTTCTTC. The chain employs TRBV2 and TRBJ2-1; D unresolved. This CDR3 spans 15 amino acids. The V and J ends lost 7 bases and 10 bases respectively, with 23 bases between them. Germline assignment: CDR1 SNHLY and CDR2 FYNNEI.

The gene calls are TRBV13 and TRBJ2-5; the D gene is possibly TRBD1 (5 bases). Germline CDR1 is PRHDT and CDR2 is FYEKMQ (reference sequence). The V end lost 2 bases, the J end lost 4 bases, and 14 bases lay between the germline ends. The CDR3 has 15 residues. The CDR3 loop is CASSLTQVNLETQYF. The CDR3 nucleotides read TGTGCCAGCAGCTTAACACAGGTTAATTTAGAGACCCAGTACTTC.

The gene calls are TRBV7-2 and TRBJ2-1, with TRBD2 as a possible D gene (6 bases). Germline CDR1 reads SGHTA; CDR2 reads FQGNSA. This CDR3 is 18 amino acids long. V shed 0 bases and J shed 6 bases, with 21 bases lying between them. Written as DNA, the CDR3 is TGTGCCAGCAGCTTAGCGCTACGTCTGGGGGGATCTGGCAATGAGCAGTTCTTC. Translating it yields CASSLALRLGGSGNEQFF.

The CDR3 loop reads CASSYGGSARTTDTQYF. The CDR3 DNA reads TGTGCCAGCAGTTACGGCGGAAGCGCAAGGACAACAGATACGCAGTATTTT. The chain carries TRBV6-2 or TRBV6-3 and TRBJ2-3, with D perhaps TRBD1 (5 bases). The ends were cut back, 2 bases at V and 3 bases at J, with 18 bases in the middle. Germline V lookup: CDR1 MNHEY, CDR2 SVGEGT. This CDR3 spans 17 amino acids.

The chain links TRBV30 to TRBJ2-5; 8 bases fit TRBD1. This CDR3 spans 13 amino acids. The trim removed 4 bases at V and 5 bases at J, leaving 6 bases unmatched. Germline assignment: CDR1 GTSNPN and CDR2 SVGIG (reference sequence). This CDR3 reads CAWNQGAGETQYF. For the CDR3, the DNA is TGTGCCTGGAACCAGGGGGCCGGTGAGACCCAGTACTTC.

This rearrangement joins TRBV7-7 to TRBJ2-5; 9 nucleotides line up with TRBD2. CDR1 is SSHAT and CDR2 is FNYEAQ in the germline V gene (reference sequence). The ends lost 5 bases at V and 4 bases at J; junction bases unmatched: 11. This CDR3 has 16 residues. This chain's CDR3 is CASSPGLAGLLETQYF. The DNA of the CDR3 is TGTGCCAGCAGCCCCGGTCTAGCGGGATTATTAGAGACCCAGTACTTC.

The chain's CDR3 is CASSVHGQGNTEAFF. The CDR3 DNA sequence: TGTGCCAGCAGCGTGCATGGACAGGGGAACACTGAAGCTTTCTTT. The chain couples TRBV9 to TRBJ1-1; 8 bases line up with TRBD1. Germline V gene sequence: CDR1 SGDLS, CDR2 YYNGEE. The CDR3 covers 15 residues. V shed 2 bases and J 1 base; nucleotides not matched to a gene: 4.

The V gene is TRBV19, the J gene TRBJ2-3; the D gene is possibly TRBD1 (5 bases). V was pared by 1 base and J by 4 bases, with 12 bases between. Germline V gene sequence: CDR1 LNHDA, CDR2 SQIVND (reference sequence). The CDR3 is 15 residues long. The CDR3 loop reads CASSIGTGRADTQYF. The CDR3 DNA reads as TGTGCCAGTAGTATAGGTACAGGTCGGGCAGATACGCAGTATTTT.

V usage is TRBV27 and J usage is TRBJ1-2; possible D gene TRBD1, 5 bases. Trimming shortened V by 3 bases and J by 6 bases, and 14 bases separated the two germline ends. Germline V CDR1 and CDR2: MNHEY, SMNVEV (reference sequence). There are 14 residues in the CDR3. The CDR3, as DNA: TGTGCCAGCAGTTTTTCCTGGCAGGGCAATGGCTACACCTTC. Translating gives CASSFSWQGNGYTF.

V is TRBV4-3 and J is TRBJ1-2; D remains unclear. Between the trimmed V and J ends, which lost 1 base and 3 bases, there was a span of 12 bases. The CDR3 spans 15 residues. The V gene's germline CDR1 is LGHNA and CDR2 YSLEER. The CDR3 spells CASSQGSQTYYGYTF. As DNA, the CDR3 is TGCGCCAGCAGCCAAGGCTCACAGACGTACTATGGCTACACCTTC.

The V call is TRBV3-1 (or the pseudogene TRBV3-2), the J call TRBJ2-1; possible D gene TRBD2, 6 bases. CDR3 length: 12 amino acids. The germline V gene has CDR1 LGHDT and CDR2 YNNKEL (reference sequence). The V gene lost 3 bases and the J gene lost 10 bases, with 10 bases spanning the gap. For the CDR3, the DNA is TGTGCCAGCAGCCAGTTAGCGGCCGAGCAGTTCTTC. As protein: CASSQLAAEQFF.

V usage is TRBV18 and J usage is TRBJ2-7; D might be TRBD1 (5 bases). CDR1 and CDR2 (germline): KGHSH, LQKENI. V lost 4 bases and J 7 bases, leaving 14 bases between the germline ends. The CDR3 length is 13 residues. In DNA form, the CDR3 reads TGTGCCAGCTCACAACAGGCGGCAGGGGAGCAGTACGTC. Its translation is CASSQQAAGEQYV.

This clone was counted a few times. The chain carries TRBV10-2 and TRBJ2-7; 9 bases map to TRBD2. The CDR3 loop spans 15 amino acids. Unmatched junction bases numbered 6, after V lost 2 bases and J lost 4 bases. The germline V gene encodes CDR1 WSHSY and CDR2 SAAADI. The CDR3 DNA follows: TGCGCCAGCAGTGAGGGGACTAGCCTCTTTTACGAGCAGTACGTC. This codes for CASSEGTSLFYEQYV.

V and J are TRBV7-9 and TRBJ1-2; no definite D call. Trimming cost V 3 bases and J 3 bases, with 11 bases left between them. Germline CDR1 and CDR2: SEHNR and FQNEAQ (reference sequence). The CDR3 is 14 amino acids. CDR3 amino acids: CASSLSRIDYGYTF. The CDR3 DNA reads as TGTGCCAGCAGCTTGAGCCGGATAGACTATGGCTACACCTTC.

The chain uses TRBV7-2 and TRBJ2-2; the D is unclear. The V and J ends lost 2 bases and 7 bases respectively, with 17 bases between them. This CDR3 contains 16 residues. Germline CDR1 reads SGHTA; CDR2 reads FQGNSA. CDR3 in amino acids: CASSLIGPQFGGELFF. CDR3 sequence (DNA): TGTGCCAGCAGCTTAATTGGTCCGCAGTTCGGCGGGGAGCTGTTTTTT.

V and J are TRBV6-2 or TRBV6-3 and TRBJ2-3; 14 bases agree with TRBD2. Trimming removed 2 bases from V and 4 bases from J; junction bases left unmatched: 11. There are 19 residues in the CDR3. Germline lookup yields CDR1 MNHEY and CDR2 SVGEGT. CDR3 residues: CASSYGGAAGLAGADTQYF. Here the CDR3 DNA reads TGTGCCAGCAGTTACGGGGGGGCAGCGGGACTAGCGGGGGCAGATACGCAGTATTTT.